The 22 T cell receptor beta chains below all came from one sample that was sequenced in a study of T cell repertoires in aging, cancer and after chemotherapy. The template was genomic DNA from peripheral blood, not RNA. Rearranged V-D-J TRB sequences were amplified with a mixed TRB-A/B primer pool. TCRdb used MiXCR to reprocess the multiplex PCR reads, holding one entry per CDR3 protein. The data contain some 1,400 distinct CDR3 sequences, 24% of them seen just once; the ten biggest clones take up over 9.5%. The specimen was blood. The receptor source for this set is a human donor in good health.

In the case of this clonotype: This may come from a read error, since a much larger clone is one base off. This chain links TRBV5-4 with TRBJ1-2; no firm D call. The CDR3 has 15 amino acids. Germline CDR1 and CDR2: SGHNT and YYREEE (reference sequence). V dropped 4 bases and J dropped 5 bases, with 18 bases sitting between them. CDR3 sequence reads: CASSPYRTSLYGYTF. DNA for the CDR3: TGTGCCAGCAGCCCCTACCGAACTTCATTGTATGGCTACACCTTC.

This clonotype counts as large. This chain joins TRBV15 and TRBJ2-1; 12 bases are a match to TRBD2. Germline V gives CDR1 LNHNV, CDR2 YYDKDF (reference sequence). The length of the CDR3 is 16 residues. The trim removed 3 bases at V and 9 bases at J, leaving 9 bases unmatched. CDR3 bases: TGTGCCACCAGCAGGATACTAGCGGGAGGTGGTGGTGAGCAGTTCTTC. This gives the protein CATSRILAGGGGEQFF.

By its share, this clonotype is large (0.1 to 1%). The chain carries TRBV6-4 and TRBJ2-3, with D uncertain. CDR3 size: 13 residues. CDR1 and CDR2 (germline): MRHNA, SNTAGT. Between the trimmed V and J ends, which lost 5 bases and 3 bases, there was a span of 9 bases. As DNA, the CDR3 is TGTGCCAGCAGTTTGGGATCAACAGATACGCAGTATTTT. Its protein is CASSLGSTDTQYF.

This clonotype is labeled medium-sized. The gene calls are TRBV6-5 and TRBJ1-6; unclear D gene. The CDR3 covers 13 residues. V dropped 9 bases and J dropped 9 bases, with 15 bases sitting between them. Germline CDR1 MNHEY, CDR2 SVGAGI. Written as DNA, the CDR3 is TGTGCCAGTAACGTCGGAATGGGTTCACCCCTCCACTTT. Protein: CASNVGMGSPLHF.

By sample share, this clonotype is medium-sized. The chain joins TRBV18 to TRBJ2-5; no reliable D call. The ends were cut back, 0 bases at V and 5 bases at J, with 4 bases in the middle. CDR3 length equals 12 residues. CDR1 and CDR2 from the germline V gene are KGHSH and LQKENI. The CDR3 nucleotides read TGTGCCAGCTCACCACCGCAGGAGACCCAGTACTTC. Translated, it gives CASSPPQETQYF. The whole variable domain, remainder taken from reference TRBV18 and TRBJ2-5, is NAGVMQNPRHLVRRRGQEARLRCSPMKGHSHVYWYRQLPEEGLKFMVYLQKENIIDESGMPKERFSAEFPKEGPSILRIQQVVRGDSAAYFCASSPPQETQYFGPGTRLLVL.

In this sample, this clonotype is large. The chain combines TRBV27 with TRBJ2-1; 9 positions match TRBD2. With V trimmed by 5 bases and J by 4 bases, 6 bases remained unmatched. Germline V lookup: CDR1 MNHEY, CDR2 SMNVEV (reference sequence). The CDR3 totals 15 residues. This chain's CDR3 is CASSLQTSGYNEQFF. The CDR3 DNA is TGTGCCAGCAGTCTCCAGACTAGCGGATACAATGAGCAGTTCTTC.

The chain links TRBV11-3 to TRBJ2-5; D could derive from TRBD1 or TRBD2 (6 bases each). The CDR3 is 15 residues long. Trimming removed 6 bases from V and 5 bases from J, with 19 bases in between. Germline V gene lookup returns CDR1 SGHNT and CDR2 YENEEA. The CDR3 reads CASSPGWGAGETQYF. CDR3 in DNA: TGTGCCAGCAGTCCCGGGTGGGGGGCGGGGGAGACCCAGTACTTC.

This clonotype qualifies as large. The chain employs TRBV11-1 and TRBJ1-1; no reliable D call. V lost 6 bases and J lost 3, with 11 bases in between. The CDR3 extends over 13 amino acids. Germline V lookup: CDR1 SGHAT, CDR2 FQDESV (reference sequence). The CDR3 DNA follows: TGTGCCAGCAGGTTGAGGGTGGACACTGAAGCTTTCTTT. This sequence encodes CASRLRVDTEAFF.

There are a few counts of this clonotype. V usage is TRBV11-2 and J usage is TRBJ2-7; D not resolved. The CDR3 has 13 amino acids. CDR1 is SGHAT, CDR2 FQNNGV, per germline. Deletions cut 3 bases from V and 2 bases from J, with 8 bases between. The CDR3 nucleotides read TGTGCCAGCAGCTTCGGCCTAACCTACGAGCAGTACTTC. This translates into CASSFGLTYEQYF.

In its sample, this clonotype ranks as medium-sized. The V gene is TRBV6-5, the J gene TRBJ2-2; a weak D match, TRBD1 (5 bases). The V and J ends lost 2 bases and 5 bases respectively, with 6 bases between them. Germline V lookup: CDR1 MNHEY, CDR2 SVGAGI. This CDR3 comprises 13 residues. CDR3 in DNA: TGTGCCAGCAGTTACCCAGGGACCGGGGAGCTGTTTTTT. Translating gives CASSYPGTGELFF.

This clonotype rates as medium-sized. The chain links TRBV5-4 to TRBJ2-7, with D uncertain. This CDR3 contains 14 residues. Germline assignment: CDR1 SGHNT and CDR2 YYREEE (reference sequence). V lost 0 bases, J lost 5 bases, and 12 bases lay in between. The CDR3 protein is CASSLALTSDEQYF. The CDR3, as DNA: TGTGCCAGCAGCTTGGCCCTAACCAGCGACGAGCAGTACTTC.

Concerning this clonotype: A much larger clone is a single base away; this may be a read error. The chain couples TRBV19 to TRBJ1-1; possible D gene TRBD1, 5 bases. In germline, CDR1 is LNHDA, CDR2 SQIVND (reference sequence). Trimming left V 7 bases short and J 5 bases short, with 14 bases between. The CDR3 is made up of 13 amino acids. This CDR3 is CASIMSRATEAFF. The CDR3 nucleotides are TGTGCCAGTATAATGAGCAGGGCTACTGAAGCTTTCTTT.

By sample fraction, this clonotype is large (0.1 to 1%). V gene TRBV19 combines with J gene TRBJ2-6; 7 bases match TRBD2. V dropped 4 bases and J dropped 1; count of bases not matched to a gene: 7. CDR3 size: 17 residues. Germline lookup yields CDR1 LNHDA and CDR2 SQIVND (reference sequence). The CDR3: CASSKREGRSGANVLTF. In DNA form, the CDR3 reads TGTGCCAGTAGTAAGCGGGAAGGGCGATCTGGGGCCAACGTCCTGACTTTC. Based on the CDR3 plus reference TRBV19 and TRBJ2-6, the full variable domain is DGGITQSPKYLFRKEGQNVTLSCEQNLNHDAMYWYRQDPGQGLRLIYYSQIVNDFQKGDIAEGYSVSREKKESFPLTVTSAQKNPTAFYLCASSKREGRSGANVLTFGAGSRLTVL.

This clonotype is large. The chain uses TRBV15 and TRBJ2-1, with 10 bases lining up with TRBD2. The junction had 4 bases not matched to a gene; V was cut back by 5 bases and J by 3 bases. CDR3 size: 15 residues. Germline loops: CDR1 LNHNV, CDR2 YYDKDF (reference sequence). CDR3 loop: CATSGSSGSYNEQFF. CDR3 in DNA: TGTGCCACCAGCGGATCTAGCGGGAGCTACAATGAGCAGTTCTTC.

This clonotype is labeled as large. The chain uses TRBV6-5 and TRBJ2-2; D gene ambiguous. Germline V gene sequence: CDR1 MNHEY, CDR2 SVGAGI. Between the trimmed V and J ends, which lost 6 bases and 3 bases, there was a span of 8 bases. The CDR3 loop spans 13 amino acids. The CDR3 is CASRGSYTGELFF. The DNA for the CDR3 is TGTGCCAGCAGGGGCTCATACACCGGGGAGCTGTTTTTT.

V is TRBV6-2 or TRBV6-3 and J is TRBJ1-2; D is uncertain. CDR3 length equals 13 residues. V was pared by 8 bases and J by 0 bases, with 10 bases between. The V gene's germline CDR1 is MNHEY and CDR2 SVGEGT. The CDR3 sequence is CASEGNPNYGYTF. Written as DNA, the CDR3 is TGTGCCAGCGAGGGTAATCCTAACTATGGCTACACCTTC.

Relative to its sample, this clonotype is large. The genes are TRBV19 and TRBJ2-7; weak D call: TRBD1 (6 bases). The germline gives CDR1 LNHDA, CDR2 SQIVND (reference sequence). V was cut by 3 bases and J by 1 base, with 10 bases left in between. The CDR3 runs to 14 residues. The CDR3 loop reads CASSIAQGSYEQYF. CDR3 DNA sequence: TGTGCCAGTAGTATTGCGCAGGGGTCCTACGAGCAGTACTTC.

Turning to this clonotype: Given a much more abundant clone one base away, this may be a read error. This chain joins TRBV11-1 and TRBJ2-1, with D maybe TRBD2 (6 bases). CDR1 and CDR2 from the germline V gene are SGHAT and FQDESV (reference sequence). The ends were cut back, 1 base at V and 4 bases at J, with 11 bases in the middle. The CDR3 covers 15 residues. The CDR3 bases are TGTGCCAGCAGCTTAGGAATAGCGGTTTACAATGAGCAGTTCTTC. The encoded protein is CASSLGIAVYNEQFF.

In its sample, this clonotype was seen once. This chain uses TRBV4-1 with TRBJ1-2, with TRBD1 as a possible D gene (5 bases). The CDR3 has 15 residues. Deletions cut 3 bases from V and 3 bases from J, with 14 bases between. Per germline, CDR1 MGHRA and CDR2 YSYEKL. The CDR3 DNA sequence: TGCGCCAGCAGCCATGAGGTTAGGGGCTACTATGGCTACACCTTC. This gives the protein CASSHEVRGYYGYTF.

This clonotype showed up just a few times. This chain links TRBV27 with TRBJ2-1; D remains ambiguous. Trimming removed 2 bases from V and 5 bases from J, with 19 bases in between. The germline gives CDR1 MNHEY, CDR2 SMNVEV (reference sequence). The CDR3 is 17 amino acids. In DNA form, the CDR3 reads TGTGCCAGCAGTTTAAGGTACCCGGACGCCACTAACAATGAGCAGTTCTTC. Protein product: CASSLRYPDATNNEQFF.

This clonotype has more than one count but fewer than ten. The chain uses TRBV20-1 and TRBJ2-2; D unclear. CDR3 length: 14 residues. V lost 3 bases to trimming and J lost 5 bases, with 13 bases between them. From germline, CDR1 is DFQATT and CDR2 SNEGSKA (reference sequence). Here the CDR3 DNA reads TGCAGTGCTAGCCTCATACACCGGACCGGGGAGCTGTTTTTT. It specifies CSASLIHRTGELFF.

This clonotype has only a few counts. V is TRBV5-4 and J is TRBJ1-6; 7 bases align to TRBD1. V dropped 0 bases and J dropped 8; count of bases not matched to a gene: 2. The length of the CDR3 is 14 residues. The germline gives CDR1 SGHNT, CDR2 YYREEE (reference sequence). This CDR3 is CASSLDDRDSPLHF. The CDR3 DNA follows: TGTGCCAGCAGCTTGGACGACAGGGATTCACCCCTCCACTTT.